The text below deals with one TCR beta chain. Its antigen remains unknown. The sample comes from a study of cytomegalovirus exposure and HLA in healthy donors. General study results and limits: In an earlier analysis, in roughly 580 donors, most V segments appeared productive either ~90% or ~30% of the time. Analysis was performed later, and it showed HLA-associated TCR beta chains to be more clonally expanded than equally common others. Within a later analysis, the majority of CMV-associated TCR beta chains appeared HLA-restricted. CMV serostatus alone was available as immune exposure information.

The CDR3 totals 16 residues. In the PCR, 60 Vbeta and 13 Jbeta primers were used. Here immunoSEQ multiplex PCR was the method, and the copy in TCRdb shows in-frame clones only, minus some. The data hold about 150,000 clones, with approximately 72% observed a single time. V is TRBV1 and J is TRBJ1-5. TRBV1 is recorded as a pseudogene. This clonotype was obtained from a man aged 18 to 35 in good health and CMV-seronegative. Specimen: PBMCs. The CDR3 protein is CTSSQATGEGCQPQHF. DNA of the CDR3: TGCACCAGCAGCCAAGCTACGGGGGAGGGTTGTCAGCCCCAGCATTTT.